The rows below give T cell receptor beta chains drawn from one sample of a study of blood T cell repertoires in COVID-19. Data came from immunoSEQ multiplex PCR; TCRdb stores just in-frame clones and leaves some out. The table records fewer than 450,000 clones, 91% of them present only once. The material sequenced was peripheral blood. These receptors were obtained from a woman aged 18 to 35 who had recovered from COVID-19. The CDR3 runs from the conserved cysteine through the conserved F or W.

v_call	j_call	cdr3_length	cdr3_aa
TRBV11-3	TRBJ1-6	15	CASSLGGTGHSPLHF
TRBV28	TRBJ2-1	19	CASSLELAGGTSSYNEQFF
TRBV9	TRBJ2-1	16	CASSSRDSKSFVEQFF
TRBV4-3	TRBJ1-2	16	CASSQARERPNYGYTF
TRBV6-6	TRBJ1-5	12	CASTNWGVPQHF
TRBV29-1	TRBJ2-3	14	CSVGLAGGIDTQYF
TRBV11-2	TRBJ1-2	14	CASTGGQANYGYTF
TRBV7-9	TRBJ2-1	18	CASSPRGVTGTVASRQFF
TRBV28	TRBJ2-4	14	CASSLDRDQNIQYF
TRBV5-1	TRBJ2-2	16	CASSPPSGLNTGELFF
TRBV21-1	TRBJ2-2	16	CASSKRGTGNTGELFF
TRBV7-2	TRBJ2-5	15	CASSLFGSIQETQYF
TRBV7-9	TRBJ1-2	16	CASTFLVGGAGYGYTF
TRBV14	TRBJ1-4	20	CASSQEGGQGRLTTNEKLFF
TRBV4-3	TRBJ1-2	16	CASSAKQPGETYGYTF
TRBV20-1	TRBJ1-5	15	CSASLTGPGNQPQHF
TRBV29-1	TRBJ2-5	16	CSVLGGVWITQETQYF
TRBV9	TRBJ1-2	14	CASSVDGGRRGYTF
TRBV4-3	TRBJ1-1	13	CASSQDRGAEAFF
TRBV11-3	TRBJ2-1	15	CASSLHSDSYNEQFF
TRBV30	TRBJ2-6	16	CAWSAAGYSGANVLTF
TRBV19	TRBJ2-2	17	CASSGLAGILDTGELFF
TRBV14	TRBJ1-1	16	CASSLLSGQGDTEAFF
TRBV19	TRBJ2-1	15	CASSITGSAIDEQFF
TRBV5-6	TRBJ2-2	16	CASSQDRGPNTGELFF
TRBV4-3	TRBJ2-1	21	CASSQDLEVGLAGGPYNEQFF
TRBV24-1	TRBJ1-5	12	CATSVGNQPQHF
TRBV6-5	TRBJ1-5	13	CASRNRYNQPQHF
TRBV27	TRBJ2-3	14	CASKITRGTDTQYF
TRBV30	TRBJ2-1	14	CAWRSRGIHNEQFF
TRBV13	TRBJ2-1	13	CASSLRHNNEQFF
TRBV11-3	TRBJ2-5	18	CASSLDTGGFRSQETQYF
TRBV9	TRBJ2-5	16	CASSVELAGDFETQYF
TRBV19	TRBJ1-5	15	CASSKTQTGDQPQHF
TRBV13	TRBJ2-1	12	CASSLGAGMPFF
TRBV11-2	TRBJ2-1	17	CASSLGGLLAGVYEQFF
TRBV9	TRBJ1-3	15	CASSVAAGLGNTIYF
TRBV9	TRBJ1-3	16	CASSTRQGGSGNTIYF
TRBV5-6	TRBJ1-3	16	CASSLNQGSSGNTIYF
TRBV25-1	TRBJ1-1	15	CASETGFGMNTEAFF
TRBV5-6	TRBJ1-1	13	CASRALLNTEAFF
TRBV5-1	TRBJ2-1	14	CASSFGRAYNEQFF
TRBV24-1	TRBJ2-3	16	CATSDPLAGGTDTQYF
TRBV29-1	TRBJ1-5	15	CSVSQGALGNQPQHF
TRBV19	TRBJ1-1	16	CASSIVGSVGDTEAFF
TRBV27	TRBJ2-1	15	CASSLASGTHSEQFF
TRBV4-1	TRBJ1-2	17	CASSQKSPNAPNYGYTF
TRBV27	TRBJ2-6	17	CASSAGGDSPGANVLTF
TRBV7-9	TRBJ1-1	14	CASSDGQGYTEAFF
TRBV10-1	TRBJ2-2	14	CASSRTRLAGELFF
TRBV5-1	TRBJ2-1	15	CASSFGTGPYNEQFF
TRBV5-1	TRBJ1-3	15	CASSPGQFSGNTIYF
TRBV30	TRBJ2-3	14	CAWGTGTTQDTQYF
TRBV5-1	TRBJ1-1	15	CASSWTGTPDTEAFF
TRBV10-2	TRBJ1-2	15	CASSESSGGAGGYTF
TRBV5-1	TRBJ2-1	15	CASSEDLSSYNEQFF
TRBV21-1	TRBJ2-4	17	CASSKGRQGARKNIQYF
TRBV4-3	TRBJ2-5	15	CASSQEDGIWETQYF